This is a list of T cell receptor beta chains from one sample in a study of cytotoxic CD8 clonotypes in ibrutinib-treated CLL. Only in-frame clones appear in the TCRdb table, and some are missing; sequencing was by immunoSEQ multiplex PCR. The sample contains some 15,000 clones, 65% to 70% of which appear only once. Source: PBMCs, taken before ibrutinib treatment. These receptors originate from a human donor with chronic lymphocytic leukemia. Each CDR3 is given with its conserved first and last residue. A D gene is named only where the DNA matches it firmly. Rows may omit the clone size; those that give it use once, few, many or a size class.

>.|TRBJ1-1|TRBV5-1|.
CASSPGARGNTEAFF
TGCGCCAGCAGCCCGGGGGCCAGGGGGAACACTGAAGCTTTCTTT
>.|TRBJ1-1|TRBV20-1|.
CSASTVGRAFF
TGCAGTGCTAGTACGGTGGGACGGGCTTTCTTT
>.|TRBJ1-6|TRBV28|.
CASRPFGEGGSNSPLHF
TGTGCCAGCAGACCTTTTGGCGAGGGAGGGAGTAATTCACCCCTCCACTTT
>.|TRBJ1-6|TRBV18|.
CASSPLRGPHNSPLHF
TGTGCCAGCTCACCACTTCGGGGACCCCATAATTCACCCCTCCACTTT
>.|TRBJ1-2|TRBV7-8|.
CASSLEGPNYGYTF
TGTGCCAGCAGCTTAGAGGGCCCTAACTATGGCTACACCTTC
>TRBD1|TRBJ1-1|TRBV5-6|.
CASSYRGPDTEAFF
TGTGCCAGCAGCTACAGGGGTCCAGACACTGAAGCTTTCTTT
>.|TRBJ1-4|TRBV5-1|.
CASSYASATNEKLFF
TGCGCCAGCAGCTACGCCAGCGCAACTAATGAAAAACTGTTTTTT
>.|TRBJ1-5|TRBV7-8|.
CASSLREGGNQPQHF
TGTGCCAGCAGCTTGAGGGAAGGGGGCAATCAGCCCCAGCATTTT
>.|TRBJ2-5|TRBV2|.
CASRWQVEETQYF
TGTGCCAGCCGGTGGCAGGTGGAGGAGACCCAGTACTTC
>TRBD2|TRBJ2-1|TRBV4-1|.
CASSQVGLAGGYNEQFF
TGCGCCAGCAGCCAAGTTGGACTAGCGGGGGGTTACAATGAGCAGTTCTTC
>.|TRBJ2-7|TRBV2|.
CASSGTNRDGAYEQYF
TGTGCCAGCAGCGGTACGAACAGGGACGGGGCCTACGAGCAGTACTTC
>.|TRBJ1-5|TRBV19|few
CASSIGGTSPPQHF
TGTGCCAGTAGTATAGGTGGGACAAGCCCGCCCCAGCATTTT
>.|TRBJ2-2|TRBV6-5|.
CASSSSGELFF
TGTGCCAGCAGTTCAAGCGGGGAGCTGTTTTTT
>TRBD1|TRBJ1-1|TRBV2|.
CASDRGLRMDTEAFF
TGTGCCAGCGACAGGGGATTAAGAATGGACACTGAAGCTTTCTTT
>.|TRBJ2-3|TRBV7-7|few
CASSAGSDTQYF
TGTGCCAGCAGCGCGGGGTCAGATACGCAGTATTTT
>TRBD2|TRBJ2-1|TRBV12-5|large
CASGSMLAGYNEQFF
TGTGCTAGTGGTTCGATGTTAGCGGGGTACAATGAGCAGTTCTTC
>.|TRBJ2-3|TRBV28|few
CASRTLTDTQYF
TGTGCCAGCAGAACCCTCACAGATACGCAGTATTTT
>.|TRBJ2-1|TRBV9|.
CASSVYSKGGPLREQFF
TGTGCCAGCAGCGTTTATAGTAAGGGGGGGCCCCTTCGGGAGCAGTTCTTC
>.|TRBJ1-5|TRBV2|.
CASSRGRGNQPQHF
TGTGCCAGCAGCCGCGGCCGGGGCAATCAGCCCCAGCATTTT
>.|TRBJ1-2|TRBV6-1|.
CASRALEGGSYGYTF
TGTGCCAGCAGGGCCCTAGAAGGGGGAAGCTATGGCTACACCTTC
>.|TRBJ1-2|TRBV5-1|.
CASTLGGETGRGYTF
TGCGCCAGCACCCTTGGGGGGGAGACAGGAAGAGGCTACACCTTC
>.|TRBJ1-5|TRBV6-5|.
CASSPTGTEGDKHF
TGTGCCAGCAGCCCCACCGGGACGGAAGGGGACAAGCATTTT
>.|TRBJ2-7|TRBV18|.
CASSPGRSSYEQYF
TGTGCCAGCTCACCGGGCAGGTCGTCCTACGAGCAGTACTTC
>.|TRBJ2-5|TRBV19|.
CASSTGEGETQYF
TGTGCCAGTAGTACAGGGGAGGGGGAGACCCAGTACTTC
>.|TRBJ1-2|TRBV19|few
CASSRPGTGANYGYTF
TGTGCCAGTAGTAGGCCCGGGACTGGGGCTAACTATGGCTACACCTTC
>.|TRBJ1-1|TRBV5-6|.
CASRSLGRENTEAFF
TGTGCCAGCCGTTCCTTGGGGCGGGAGAACACTGAAGCTTTCTTT
>.|TRBJ1-2|TRBV29-1|.
CSVEEDGHYGYTF
TGCAGCGTTGAGGAAGACGGACACTATGGCTACACCTTC
>TRBD2|TRBJ2-5|TRBV5-6|few
CASSLYGGDETQYF
TGTGCCAGCAGCTTGTATGGGGGGGACGAGACCCAGTACTTC
>.|TRBJ2-7|TRBV5-1|.
CASSPIETGSYEQYF
TGCGCCAGCAGTCCCATTGAGACAGGCTCCTACGAGCAGTACTTC
>.|TRBJ2-3|TRBV10-1|few
CASSESSFGGGTQYF
TGCGCCAGCAGTGAGTCTTCGTTCGGGGGCGGTACGCAGTATTTT
>.|TRBJ1-6|TRBV18|.
CASSPDSYNSPLHF
TGTGCCAGCTCTCCCGACAGCTATAATTCACCCCTCCACTTT